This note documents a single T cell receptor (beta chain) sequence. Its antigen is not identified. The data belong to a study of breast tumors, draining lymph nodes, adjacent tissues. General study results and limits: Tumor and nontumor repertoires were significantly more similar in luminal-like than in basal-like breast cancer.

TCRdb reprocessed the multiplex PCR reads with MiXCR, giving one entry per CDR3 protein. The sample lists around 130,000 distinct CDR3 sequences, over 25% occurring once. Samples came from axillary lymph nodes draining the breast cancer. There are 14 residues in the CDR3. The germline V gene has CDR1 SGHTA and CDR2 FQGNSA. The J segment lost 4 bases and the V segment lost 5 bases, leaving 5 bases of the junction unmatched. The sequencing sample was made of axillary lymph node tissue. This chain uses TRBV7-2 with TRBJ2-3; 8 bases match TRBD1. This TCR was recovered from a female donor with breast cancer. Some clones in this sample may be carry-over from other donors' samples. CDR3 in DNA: TGTGCCAGCAGCCCTCAGACAGGGGCAGATACGCAGTATTTT. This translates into CASSPQTGADTQYF.